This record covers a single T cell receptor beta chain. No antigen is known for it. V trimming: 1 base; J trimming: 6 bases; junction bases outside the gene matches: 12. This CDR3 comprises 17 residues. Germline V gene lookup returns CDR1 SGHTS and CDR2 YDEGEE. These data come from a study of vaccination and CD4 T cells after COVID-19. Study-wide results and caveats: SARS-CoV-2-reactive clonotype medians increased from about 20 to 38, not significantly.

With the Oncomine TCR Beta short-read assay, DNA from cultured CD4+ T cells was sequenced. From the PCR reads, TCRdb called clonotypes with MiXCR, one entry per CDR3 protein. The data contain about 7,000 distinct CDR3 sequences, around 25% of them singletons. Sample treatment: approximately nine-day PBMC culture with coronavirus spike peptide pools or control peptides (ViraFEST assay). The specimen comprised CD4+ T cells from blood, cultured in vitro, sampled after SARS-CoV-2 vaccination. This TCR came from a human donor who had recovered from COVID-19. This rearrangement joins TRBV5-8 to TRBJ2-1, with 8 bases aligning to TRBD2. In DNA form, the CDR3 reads TGTGCCAGCAGCTTGCGACCAAGCCTAGCGGGTGGCAATGAGCAGTTCTTC. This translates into CASSLRPSLAGGNEQFF.